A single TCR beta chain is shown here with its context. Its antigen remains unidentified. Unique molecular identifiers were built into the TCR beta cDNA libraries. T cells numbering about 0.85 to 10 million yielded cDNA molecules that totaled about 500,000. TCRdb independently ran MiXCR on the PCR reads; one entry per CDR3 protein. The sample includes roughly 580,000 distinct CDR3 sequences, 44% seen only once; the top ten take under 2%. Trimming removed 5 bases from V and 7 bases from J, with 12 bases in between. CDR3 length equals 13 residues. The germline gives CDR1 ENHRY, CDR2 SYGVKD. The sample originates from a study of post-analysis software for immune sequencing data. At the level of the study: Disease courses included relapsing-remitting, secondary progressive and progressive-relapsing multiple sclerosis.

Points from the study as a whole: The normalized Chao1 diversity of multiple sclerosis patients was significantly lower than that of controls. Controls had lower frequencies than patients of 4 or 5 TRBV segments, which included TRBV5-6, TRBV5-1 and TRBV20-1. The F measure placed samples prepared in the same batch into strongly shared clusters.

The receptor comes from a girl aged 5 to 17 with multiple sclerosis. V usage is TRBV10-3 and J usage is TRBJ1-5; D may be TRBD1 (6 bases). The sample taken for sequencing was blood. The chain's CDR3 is CAISSDSSQPQHF. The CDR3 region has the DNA TGTGCCATCAGTTCGGACAGCTCCCAGCCCCAGCATTTT.